These 3 T cell receptor beta chains were sequenced from one sample in a study of CD8 T cells in ankylosing spondylitis. Each CDR3 protein gets one entry after TCRdb re-called the 5' RACE reads with MiXCR. The data show roughly 170,000 distinct CDR3 sequences, 9.8% seen once. The specimen was blood, either unsorted or a sorted T cell fraction (not recorded which). The receptors were gathered from a female donor with ankylosing spondylitis or in good health (not recorded which).

This sequence joins TRBV7-9 and TRBJ1-6; D gene uncertain. With 1 base removed from V and 6 bases from J, the gap between germline ends came to 10 bases. From germline, CDR1 is SEHNR and CDR2 FQNEAQ (reference sequence). There are 15 residues in the CDR3. CDR3 loop: CASSLVGSSNSPLHF. Here the CDR3 DNA reads TGTGCCAGCAGCTTAGTTGGCAGTTCTAATTCACCCCTCCACTTT.

There are a few counts of this clonotype. The chain has TRBV15 and TRBJ2-5; perhaps TRBD2 as D (5 bases). CDR1 is LNHNV and CDR2 is YYDKDF in the germline V gene (reference sequence). The V and J ends lost 3 bases and 3 bases respectively, with 20 bases between them. This CDR3 comprises 17 residues. The CDR3 DNA reads as TGTGCCACCAGCAGTTTGCATAGCGACCTCGAAAAAGAGACCCAGTACTTC. This translates into CATSSLHSDLEKETQYF.

The CDR3, as DNA: TGTGCCAGCCAAGCCAGCTTAACCGAGGGGGCTTTCTTT. Encoded protein: CASQASLTEGAFF. This rearrangement joins TRBV2 to TRBJ1-1; D is possibly TRBD1 (5 bases). The CDR3 extends over 13 amino acids. Trimming took off 8 bases at V and 11 bases at J, with 21 bases between the two ends. The germline gives CDR1 SNHLY, CDR2 FYNNEI.